The 13 T cell receptor beta chains presented below share a single source sample, sequenced in a study of CD8 T cells in ankylosing spondylitis. Their antigen targets remain unknown. Each CDR3 protein is one row after TCRdb ran MiXCR on the 5' RACE reads. The table has over 700,000 distinct CDR3 sequences, around a fifth seen once. Notes on the study in general: Made up of eight highly homologous variants, a TCR beta motif appeared characteristic of ankylosing spondylitis blood.

Sequenced material: blood, either unsorted or a sorted T cell fraction (not recorded which). These TCRs come from a male donor with ankylosing spondylitis.

The chain has TRBV9 and TRBJ2-7; TRBD1 matches 8 bases. CDR3 length: 13 amino acids. Per the germline V gene, CDR1 is SGDLS and CDR2 is YYNGEE. After removal of 3 bases from V and 6 bases from J, the junction contained 5 bases not matched to a gene. CDR3 amino acids: CASSEGRGPEQYF. The CDR3 nucleotides are TGTGCCAGCAGCGAAGGCAGGGGGCCCGAGCAGTACTTC.

This clonotype has only a few counts. The rearrangement uses TRBV7-9 and TRBJ1-4; D unresolved. With 2 bases removed from V and 8 bases from J, the gap between germline ends came to 9 bases. Germline lookup yields CDR1 SEHNR and CDR2 FQNEAQ (reference sequence). This CDR3 contains 13 residues. The CDR3 here is CASSLYPREKLFF. CDR3 DNA sequence: TGTGCCAGCAGCTTATATCCGAGGGAAAAACTGTTTTTT.

This clonotype was seen at least ten times. This chain links TRBV7-2 with TRBJ2-7, with TRBD1 matching over 9 bases. V trimming: 6 bases; J trimming: 3 bases; junction bases outside the gene matches: 3. This CDR3 comprises 13 residues. Germline V gene data show CDR1 as SGHTA and CDR2 as FQGNSA. The CDR3 coding sequence is TGTGCCAGCAGTCCGACAGGGGGCTACGAGCAGTACTTC. Amino acid sequence: CASSPTGGYEQYF.

In this sample, this clonotype turned up a few times. V usage is TRBV4-2 and J usage is TRBJ1-3, with D tentatively TRBD1 (5 bases). Germline lookup yields CDR1 LGHNA and CDR2 YNFKEQ. The CDR3 consists of 14 residues. Trimming cost V 8 bases and J 2 bases, with 13 bases left between them. The CDR3 loop reads CASGGISPGNTIYF. CDR3 coding DNA: TGTGCCAGCGGGGGGATAAGTCCTGGAAACACCATATATTTT.

The sample holds many counts of this clonotype. The rearrangement uses TRBV7-2 and TRBJ2-7; no firm D call. CDR1 is SGHTA and CDR2 is FQGNSA in the germline V gene. This CDR3 spans 14 amino acids. Trimming pared 5 bases from V and 3 bases from J, leaving 14 bases between. The DNA for the CDR3 is TGTGCCAGCAGCCCACCAAACCCCTTCTACGAGCAGTACTTC. Encoded protein: CASSPPNPFYEQYF.

The V call is TRBV29-1, the J call TRBJ1-3, with D unclear. Germline loops: CDR1 SQVTM, CDR2 ANQGSEA. The CDR3 is 15 residues long. Trimming removed 3 bases at V and 0 bases at J, with 12 bases between. The CDR3 coding sequence is TGCAGCGTTGATATCGGGGAAATCTCTGGAAACACCATATATTTT. Translating it yields CSVDIGEISGNTIYF.

This clonotype was picked up a small number of times. The chain uses TRBV7-8 and TRBJ2-3, with TRBD2 identical over 10 bases. The CDR3 covers 17 residues. The germline CDR1 and CDR2 sequences are SGHVS and FQNEAQ. V was clipped by 1 base and J by 3 bases; unmatched bases: 7. The CDR3 loop reads CASSLGVGSGGTDTQYF. CDR3 sequence (DNA): TGTGCCAGCAGCTTAGGAGTGGGTAGCGGGGGGACAGATACGCAGTATTTT.

Only a few counts were recorded for this clonotype. This chain links TRBV7-3 with TRBJ2-1; 7 nucleotides match TRBD2. Germline CDR1 is SGHTA and CDR2 is FQGTGA. The J segment lost 5 bases and the V segment lost 5 bases, leaving 3 bases of the junction unmatched. The length of the CDR3 is 13 residues. In DNA form, the CDR3 reads TGTGCCAGCAGCGGACTAGAAGACAATGAGCAGTTCTTC. It is translated as CASSGLEDNEQFF.

The chain is built from TRBV12-3 or TRBV12-4 and TRBJ2-1; D might be TRBD2 (6 bases). Trimming took 6 bases from V and 10 from J, leaving 19 bases between them. This CDR3 region has 14 residues. The CDR3 nucleotides are TGTGCCAGCAGAGGTCCCGGGGCTAGCGAAGAGCAGTTCTTC. It encodes CASRGPGASEEQFF.

This chain links TRBV30 with TRBJ1-1, with no clear D. This CDR3 spans 13 amino acids. V lost 2 bases and J 5 bases, leaving 12 bases between the germline ends. The germline V gene has CDR1 GTSNPN and CDR2 SVGIG (reference sequence). The CDR3 DNA reads as TGTGCCTGGAGTACACTGGCGGCGACTGAAGCTTTCTTT. Its protein is CAWSTLAATEAFF.

The table lists this clonotype with a few counts. The chain employs TRBV12-3 or TRBV12-4 and TRBJ1-3; D is unresolved. CDR3 size: 13 residues. V lost 3 bases to trimming and J lost 1 base, with 4 bases between them. CDR3 sequence reads: CASSLWSGNTIYF. As DNA, the CDR3 is TGTGCCAGCAGTTTGTGGTCTGGAAACACCATATATTTT.

This chain joins TRBV27 and TRBJ2-2, with no clear D. Per the germline V gene, CDR1 is MNHEY and CDR2 is SMNVEV (reference sequence). The ends were cut back, 1 base at V and 3 bases at J, with 9 bases in the middle. This CDR3 has 15 amino acids. CDR3 bases: TGTGCCAGCAGTTTATTCGACACTTACACCGGGGAGCTGTTTTTT. Its protein is CASSLFDTYTGELFF.

The V and J genes are TRBV12-3 or TRBV12-4 and TRBJ2-7; D gene ambiguous. Trimming left V 4 bases short and J 2 bases short, with 9 bases between. The CDR3 loop spans 13 amino acids. CDR3 residues: CASSWAVPYEQYF. In DNA, the CDR3 is TGTGCCAGCAGTTGGGCGGTACCCTACGAGCAGTACTTC.